Below, 11 T cell receptor beta chains from the same sample are listed, as sequenced in a study of T-cell memory formation after mild COVID-19. Each CDR3 protein is one row after TCRdb ran MiXCR on the 5' RACE reads. The top ten clones hold over 9.5% of a sample with approximately 210,000 distinct CDR3 sequences, under 30% of them seen once. The sequenced material came from PBMCs or a T cell subset sorted from them (not recorded which). Source of these receptors: an adult woman who had mild COVID-19 (a few samples of this study predate the infection). Cell type and time point are not known.

The chain links TRBV2 to TRBJ2-1; 7 nucleotides align to TRBD1. CDR3 length: 14 residues. The V and J ends lost 6 bases and 9 bases, in that order; junction bases with no gene match: 11. Germline CDR1 is SNHLY and CDR2 is FYNNEI. In DNA form, the CDR3 reads TGTGCCAGCAGCTTCGTTTTAGACAGGGTTGAGCAGTTCTTC. This encodes CASSFVLDRVEQFF.

This clonotype appeared a few times. This chain links TRBV20-1 with TRBJ2-7; TRBD2 aligns across 9 bases. J gave up 2 bases and V 6 bases, and 8 bases lay outside the gene matches. The CDR3 spans 14 residues. Germline CDR1 and CDR2: DFQATT and SNEGSKA (reference sequence). In DNA, the CDR3 is TGCAGTGCCCCACCCCCTAGCGGGGCCTACGAGCAGTACTTC. It encodes CSAPPPSGAYEQYF.

The gene calls are TRBV29-1 and TRBJ2-4; either TRBD1 or TRBD2 may supply D (5 bases each). The length of the CDR3 is 14 residues. Germline V lookup: CDR1 SQVTM, CDR2 ANQGSEA. The ends were cut back, 7 bases at V and 3 bases at J, with 16 bases in the middle. CDR3 loop: CSGLQGEGKNIQYF. For the CDR3, the DNA is TGCAGCGGTCTGCAGGGTGAGGGCAAAAACATTCAGTACTTC.

A single count supports this clonotype. CDR3 sequence: CASSVRDRDRSPLHF. The CDR3 nucleotides read TGTGCCAGCAGTGTCCGGGACAGGGATAGGTCACCCCTCCACTTT. The chain recombines TRBV27 with TRBJ1-6; 9 bases map to TRBD1. The germline V gene has CDR1 MNHEY and CDR2 SMNVEV (reference sequence). V dropped 5 bases and J dropped 10; count of bases not matched to a gene: 9. The CDR3 is 15 amino acids.

The rearrangement uses TRBV5-1 and TRBJ1-2, with no clear D. The V end was cut by 0 bases, the J end by 0 bases, with 3 bases between. CDR3 length equals 13 residues. Germline-derived CDR1 and CDR2 are SGHRS and YFSETQ. The CDR3 bases are TGCGCCAGCAGCTTGGGTGCTAACTATGGCTACACCTTC. Translation gives CASSLGANYGYTF.

The gene calls are TRBV7-8 and TRBJ2-1; 9 positions agree with TRBD1. Germline trimming cut 4 bases from V and 8 bases from J; bases unmatched to any gene: 6. This CDR3 is 14 amino acids long. Germline values: CDR1 SGHVS, CDR2 FQNEAQ. The CDR3 DNA reads as TGTGCCAGCAGCTACCGGGACAGGGTGTATGAGCAGTTCTTC. Its protein is CASSYRDRVYEQFF.

This rearrangement joins TRBV15 to TRBJ2-7; D is possibly TRBD1 (7 bases). V dropped 1 base and J dropped 0 bases, with 13 bases sitting between them. The germline CDR1 and CDR2 sequences are LNHNV and YYDKDF (reference sequence). The CDR3 runs to 16 residues. The CDR3 sequence is CATSRVRGDSSYEQYF. CDR3 DNA sequence: TGTGCCACCAGCAGAGTCAGGGGGGACAGCTCCTACGAGCAGTACTTC.

The chain joins TRBV6-4 to TRBJ2-4; D possibly corresponds to TRBD2 (6 bases). This CDR3 is built from 14 residues. Germline V gene sequence: CDR1 MRHNA, CDR2 SNTAGT. The V and J ends lost 5 bases and 0 bases respectively, with 8 bases between them. The CDR3 DNA reads TGTGCCAGCAGTTTGGGACTAGCCAAAAACATTCAGTACTTC. This sequence encodes CASSLGLAKNIQYF.

This clonotype was seen a handful of times. V usage is TRBV18 and J usage is TRBJ1-5; D ambiguous. Trimming stripped 2 bases from V and 1 base from J, with 6 bases between. This CDR3 has 14 residues. CDR1 and CDR2 from the germline V gene are KGHSH and LQKENI. CDR3 residues: CASSPGESNQPQHF. The CDR3 nucleotides are TGTGCCAGCTCACCAGGGGAGAGCAATCAGCCCCAGCATTTT. Full variable domain (missing parts from reference TRBV18 and TRBJ1-5): NAGVMQNPRHLVRRRGQEARLRCSPMKGHSHVYWYRQLPEEGLKFMVYLQKENIIDESGMPKERFSAEFPKEGPSILRIQQVVRGDSAAYFCASSPGESNQPQHFGDGTRLSIL.

At least ten counts were recorded for this clonotype. The chain recombines TRBV7-2 with TRBJ2-2; D is perhaps TRBD1 (5 bases). The CDR3 consists of 14 residues. In germline, CDR1 is SGHTA, CDR2 FQGNSA. V shed 1 base and J shed 9 bases, with 12 bases lying between them. The CDR3 bases are TGTGCCAGCAGCTTAGGGGCAGGGAATCGGGAGCTGTTTTTT. Amino acid sequence: CASSLGAGNRELFF.

This clonotype showed up just a few times. The chain couples TRBV12-3 or TRBV12-4 to TRBJ1-2, with TRBD1 matching 9 bases. The CDR3 has 14 amino acids. V shed 3 bases, J shed 7 bases, and the junction held 6 bases outside the gene matches. Here the CDR3 DNA reads TGTGCCAGCAGTTTCACAGGGGGCCCGGTTGGCTACACCTTC. Translation gives CASSFTGGPVGYTF.